The 8 T cell receptor beta chains below all came from one sample that was sequenced in a study of blood T cell repertoires in COVID-19. Assay: immunoSEQ multiplex PCR; the TCRdb copy retains only in-frame clones and omits some. The table has hundreds of thousands of clones, roughly nine tenths seen once. Input material: peripheral blood. The receptors shown here come from a man aged 18-30 years with active or convalescent COVID-19.

The gene calls are TRBV7-9 and TRBJ1-2; D call uncertain. CDR3 length: 14 amino acids. Per the germline V gene, CDR1 is SEHNR and CDR2 is FQNEAQ (reference sequence). Trimming stripped 2 bases from V and 3 bases from J, with 10 bases between. CDR3 in amino acids: CASSLSDGDYGYTF. DNA of the CDR3: TGTGCCAGCAGCTTATCCGACGGAGACTATGGCTACACCTTC. The entire variable domain, with the rest obtained from reference TRBV7-9 and TRBJ1-2, is as follows: DTGVSQNPRHKITKRGQNVTFRCDPISEHNRLYWYRQTLGQGPEFLTYFQNEAQLEKSRLLSDRFSAERPKGSFSTLEIQRTEQGDSAMYLCASSLSDGDYGYTFGSGTRLTVV.

This sequence joins TRBV28 and TRBJ1-2; a weak D match, TRBD1 (5 bases). The CDR3 is 13 residues long. V dropped 8 bases and J dropped 8 bases, with 18 bases sitting between them. Germline V lookup: CDR1 MDHEN, CDR2 SYDVKM. CDR3 nucleotide sequence: TGTGCCAGCGTCGGCCTTATTGGGGGGGGCTACACCTTC. This gives the protein CASVGLIGGGYTF.

V gene TRBV5-1 combines with J gene TRBJ1-1; possibly TRBD1 for D (6 bases). The germline V and J ends were trimmed by 4 bases and 1 base, with 20 bases remaining between them. Germline V gives CDR1 SGHRS, CDR2 YFSETQ. CDR3 size: 17 residues. The CDR3 sequence is CASSPTATRGSNTEAFF. As DNA, the CDR3 is TGCGCCAGCAGCCCAACCGCTACCAGGGGATCGAACACTGAAGCTTTCTTT.

The chain combines TRBV29-1 with TRBJ1-2, with TRBD1 identical over 7 bases. The CDR3 length is 12 residues. V trimming: 7 bases; J trimming: 6 bases; junction bases outside the gene matches: 8. Germline values: CDR1 SQVTM, CDR2 ANQGSEA. Here the CDR3 reads CSETDRANGYTF. The CDR3, as DNA: TGCAGCGAGACCGACAGGGCGAATGGCTACACCTTC. Looking up the rest from reference TRBV29-1 and TRBJ1-2 gives the full variable domain: SAVISQKPSRDICQRGTSLTIQCQVDSQVTMMFWYRQQPGQSLTLIATANQGSEATYESGFVIDKFPISRPNLTFSTLTVSNMSPEDSSIYLCSETDRANGYTFGSGTRLTVV.

This chain joins TRBV10-3 and TRBJ1-1; 8 nucleotides align to TRBD1. The germline V gene has CDR1 ENHRY and CDR2 SYGVKD. Germline trimming cut 6 bases from V and 10 bases from J; bases unmatched to any gene: 7. This CDR3 has 12 amino acids. CDR3 loop: CAIRTTGESAFF. The DNA for the CDR3 is TGTGCCATCAGAACGACAGGGGAATCAGCTTTCTTT.

The chain is built from TRBV5-1 and TRBJ1-2; TRBD1 aligns across 9 bases. The germline V gene encodes CDR1 SGHRS and CDR2 YFSETQ. V gave up 2 bases and J gave up 3 bases; unmatched junction bases: 5. This CDR3 is 15 amino acids long. Here the CDR3 DNA reads TGCGCCAGCAGCTTAATGGGACAGGGCGACTATGGCTACACCTTC. Protein product: CASSLMGQGDYGYTF.

This clone has a handful of counts. The V and J genes are TRBV7-2 and TRBJ2-3; D gene unclear. Deletions cut 2 bases from V and 5 bases from J, with 23 bases between. The CDR3 extends over 18 amino acids. In germline, CDR1 is SGHTA, CDR2 FQGNSA. This chain's CDR3 is CASSLRMIGAFKVDTQYF. CDR3 in DNA: TGTGCCAGCAGCTTAAGAATGATTGGAGCCTTCAAGGTAGATACGCAGTATTTT.

The rearrangement joins TRBV13 to TRBJ1-1, with no clear D. Trimming took 0 bases from V and 6 from J, leaving 8 bases between them. The CDR3 is 13 residues long. Germline values: CDR1 PRHDT, CDR2 FYEKMQ (reference sequence). This CDR3 reads CASSLGPGSEAFF. Here the CDR3 DNA reads TGTGCCAGCAGCTTAGGACCAGGCTCTGAAGCTTTCTTT.